This T cell receptor (beta chain) was recovered during a study of STAT3 mutations in large granular lymphocyte leukemia. Study at large: More than half of T-LGLL patients received immunosuppressive therapy. Study-level findings and limits: All newly emerging clones after therapy were STAT3 wild type. Every T-LGLL patient had at least one immunodominant TCRbeta clonotype.

Using immunoSEQ multiplex PCR, the repertoire was profiled, and TCRdb retains in-frame clones only, with some absent. Of some 5,000 clones in the sample, about 53% were seen once. Of note for this clone: As yet, its antigen is unknown.

This CDR3 is 11 amino acids long. With 4 bases removed from V and 1 base from J, the gap between germline ends came to 4 bases. CDR1 is GTSNPN, CDR2 SVGIG, per germline (reference sequence). The sequenced sample was peripheral blood mononuclear cells. This receptor was identified in a man aged 55 to 70 with T-cell large granular lymphocyte leukemia. Some clones in this sample may be carry-over from other donors' samples. The V gene is TRBV30, the J gene TRBJ1-1; D is uncertain. As DNA, the CDR3 is TGTGCCTGGAACGAGAACACTGAAGCTTTCTTT. The encoded protein is CAWNENTEAFF.